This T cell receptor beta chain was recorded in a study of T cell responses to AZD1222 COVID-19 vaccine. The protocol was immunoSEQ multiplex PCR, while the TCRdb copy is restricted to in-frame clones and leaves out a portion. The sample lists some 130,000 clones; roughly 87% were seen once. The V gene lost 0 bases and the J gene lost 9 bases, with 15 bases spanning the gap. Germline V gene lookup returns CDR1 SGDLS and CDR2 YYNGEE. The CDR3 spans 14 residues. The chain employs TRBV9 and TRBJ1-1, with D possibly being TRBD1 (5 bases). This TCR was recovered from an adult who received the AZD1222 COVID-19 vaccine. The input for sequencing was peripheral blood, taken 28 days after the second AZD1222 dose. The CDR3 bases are TGTGCCAGCAGCGTAGGGGGACTCGACCGCAAAGCTTTCTTT. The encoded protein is CASSVGGLDRKAFF.